The 18 T cell receptor beta chains listed next were all sequenced from one sample in a study of monozygotic twins with inflammatory bowel disease. TCRdb re-called the 5' RACE reads; one entry per CDR3 protein, DNA not given. The listing contains fewer than 550,000 distinct CDR3 sequences. The material sequenced was blood. These receptors came from a human donor with ulcerative colitis or Crohn's disease, or a healthy co-twin of an affected twin (not recorded which).

J is TRBJ1-1 and V is TRBV6-5; TCRdb's assignment of TRBD1 cannot be checked, as there is no DNA. The CDR3 length is 15 residues. Germline V gives CDR1 MNHEY, CDR2 SVGAGI. The CDR3 sequence is CASSSRGQGGTEAFF.

The chain joins TRBV5-1 to TRBJ2-1; TCRdb designates TRBD1, a call that cannot be tested without DNA. Germline CDR1 SGHRS, CDR2 YFSETQ. This CDR3 spans 13 amino acids. The CDR3: CASSGGTYNEQFF.

The chain has TRBV11-2 and TRBJ2-2; TCRdb selects TRBD1, and the lack of DNA leaves this call unchecked. CDR3 length: 15 residues. The germline V gene encodes CDR1 SGHAT and CDR2 FQNNGV. CDR3 residues: CASSSQGADTGELFF.

This sequence joins TRBV24-1 and TRBJ2-1; TCRdb proposes TRBD1, but this gene call is untestable without DNA. This CDR3 has 14 amino acids. Germline V gives CDR1 KGHDR, CDR2 SFDVKD. CDR3 protein: CATSDQGGRNEQFF.

The chain is built from TRBV29-1 and TRBJ2-3; TCRdb gives TRBD2 as the D gene, but with no DNA this cannot be confirmed. Germline CDR1 and CDR2: SQVTM and ANQGSEA. The CDR3 covers 17 residues. This CDR3 reads CSAERTGASFSTDTQYF.

This chain joins TRBV15 and TRBJ2-2; absent DNA, TCRdb's TRBD2 call cannot be checked. The CDR3 extends over 20 amino acids. CDR1 and CDR2 from the germline V gene are LNHNV and YYDKDF (reference sequence). The CDR3 here is CATSTELTDRGNGNTGELFF.

Here the CDR3 reads CASSYGVAGDQETQYF. V and J are TRBV6-2 or TRBV6-3 and TRBJ2-5; TCRdb returns TRBD2, unconfirmable since there is no DNA. The CDR3 contains 16 residues. Germline CDR1 MNHEY, CDR2 SVGEGT.

The chain is built from TRBV6-5 and TRBJ2-3; the D gene TCRdb calls, TRBD1, cannot be checked with no DNA. Per the germline V gene, CDR1 is MNHEY and CDR2 is SVGAGI. This CDR3 has 14 amino acids. The CDR3 here is CASSYPRAGNTQYF.

The chain employs TRBV12-3 or TRBV12-4 and TRBJ1-2. The CDR3 runs to 15 residues. The CDR3 spells CASSFFSGANYGYTF.

This chain uses TRBV4-1 with TRBJ1-3; TCRdb proposes TRBD1, but this gene call is untestable without DNA. The CDR3 extends over 16 amino acids. Germline V lookup: CDR1 MGHRA, CDR2 YSYEKL. CDR3 region: CASSRLGTYSGNTIYF.

The J gene is TRBJ2-3, the V gene TRBV19. This CDR3 region has 12 residues. Per the germline V gene, CDR1 is LNHDA and CDR2 is SQIVND (reference sequence). The CDR3 loop reads CASTALGDTQYF.

This chain joins TRBV7-2 and TRBJ2-2; with no DNA, the TCRdb D assignment of TRBD1 cannot be verified. CDR3 length equals 16 residues. CDR1 and CDR2 from the germline V gene are SGHTA and FQGNSA. The CDR3 region is CASRGAGTANTGELFF.

The V gene is TRBV6-4, the J gene TRBJ2-1; TCRdb's D call, TRBD2, is unchecked because there is no DNA. The CDR3 has 16 amino acids. The V gene's germline CDR1 is MRHNA and CDR2 SNTAGT. The CDR3 sequence is CASSEVWVEGTGEQFF.

The chain couples TRBV5-1 to TRBJ1-2. The CDR3 extends over 12 amino acids. The germline V gene has CDR1 SGHRS and CDR2 YFSETQ. The CDR3 sequence: CASSFADYGYTF.

The chain combines TRBV6-5 with TRBJ1-1; TCRdb outputs TRBD1, but without DNA this stays unchecked. The CDR3 consists of 15 residues. Germline V gene data show CDR1 as MNHEY and CDR2 as SVGAGI. The CDR3 here is CASSFQQGAGTEAFF.

This sequence joins TRBV12-3 or TRBV12-4 and TRBJ2-5; TCRdb's D gene call, TRBD1, goes unchecked for lack of DNA. The length of the CDR3 is 16 residues. The CDR3: CASSFHSSGVGETQYF.

This chain's CDR3 is CASSLFGLAGGNTGELFF. The chain employs TRBV27 and TRBJ2-2; absent DNA, TCRdb's TRBD2 call cannot be checked. The CDR3 has 18 residues. Germline assignment: CDR1 MNHEY and CDR2 SMNVEV (reference sequence).

The chain joins TRBV7-2 to TRBJ2-1; there is no DNA to check the TCRdb D call of TRBD2. CDR3 length equals 17 residues. The germline V gene encodes CDR1 SGHTA and CDR2 FQGNSA. CDR3 sequence: CASSLTPSGGPNNEQFF.